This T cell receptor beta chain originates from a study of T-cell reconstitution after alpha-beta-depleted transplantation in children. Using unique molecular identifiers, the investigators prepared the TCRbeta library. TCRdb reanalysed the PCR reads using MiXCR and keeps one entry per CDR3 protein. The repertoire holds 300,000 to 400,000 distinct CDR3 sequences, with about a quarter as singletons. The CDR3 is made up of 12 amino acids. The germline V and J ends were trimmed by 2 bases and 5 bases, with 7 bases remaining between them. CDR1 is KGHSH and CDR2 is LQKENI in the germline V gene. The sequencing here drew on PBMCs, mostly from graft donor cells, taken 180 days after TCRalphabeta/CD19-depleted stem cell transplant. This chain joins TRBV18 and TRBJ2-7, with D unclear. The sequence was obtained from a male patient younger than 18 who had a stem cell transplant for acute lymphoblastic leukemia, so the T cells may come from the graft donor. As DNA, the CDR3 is TGTGCCAGCTCACCAATAAGGAACGAGCAGTACTTC. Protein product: CASSPIRNEQYF.